This TCR beta chain was captured by sequencing in a study of T cells in localized non-small cell lung cancer. Data came from immunoSEQ multiplex PCR; TCRdb stores just in-frame clones and leaves some out. The sample has about 75,000 clones, around 80% seen once. V lost 3 bases and J 0 bases, leaving 10 bases between the germline ends. Germline CDR1 and CDR2: SGDLS and YYNGEE. The CDR3 length is 15 residues. The origin of this receptor is an older female donor with stage I lung adenocarcinoma. The sample in question was peripheral blood, obtained before any cancer treatment. The genes are TRBV9 and TRBJ1-3, with D unclear. Here the CDR3 reads CASSANSHSGNTIYF. The CDR3 DNA sequence: TGTGCCAGCAGCGCCAACAGCCACTCTGGAAACACCATATATTTT.